The rows below give T cell receptor beta chains drawn from one sample of a study of T cell responses to AZD1222 COVID-19 vaccine. Generated by immunoSEQ multiplex PCR, the TCRdb table keeps only in-frame clones and is missing some. In the table there are 100,000 or so clones, 70% to 90% of which are singletons. Sequences were derived from peripheral blood, sampled 28 days after the second AZD1222 dose. These receptor sequences come from an adult who received the AZD1222 COVID-19 vaccine. Both conserved end residues are part of each CDR3. Fields, in order: CDR3 protein, CDR3 DNA, D gene, clone size, J gene, V gene. A D gene is named only where the DNA matches it firmly. A clone size is listed for some rows: how often the clone was seen (once, few, many), or a class if it is expanded.

CDR3aa: CASSLHSRANTGELFF
CDR3nt: TGTGCCAGCAGCTTACATTCCAGAGCGAACACCGGGGAGCTGTTTTTT
d_gene: NA
abundance: NA
j_gene: TRBJ2-2
v_gene: TRBV7-3

CDR3aa: CASSLSAAGVPFF
CDR3nt: TGTGCCAGCAGTTTAAGTGCAGCGGGGGTTCCGTTCTTC
d_gene: TRBD2
abundance: NA
j_gene: TRBJ2-1
v_gene: TRBV12-3/TRBV12-4

CDR3aa: CASSTTGAPTPSYEQYF
CDR3nt: TGTGCCAGCAGTACAACAGGAGCCCCAACCCCTTCCTACGAGCAGTACTTC
d_gene: NA
abundance: NA
j_gene: TRBJ2-7
v_gene: TRBV2

CDR3aa: CASGSGGAGTGELFF
CDR3nt: TGTGCCAGCGGTAGCGGGGGGGCTGGCACCGGGGAGCTGTTTTTT
d_gene: TRBD2
abundance: once
j_gene: TRBJ2-2
v_gene: TRBV6-6

CDR3aa: CASSRRGDGKNIQYF
CDR3nt: TGTGCCAGCAGCAGGCGGGGGGACGGCAAAAACATTCAGTACTTC
d_gene: NA
abundance: NA
j_gene: TRBJ2-4
v_gene: TRBV21-1

CDR3aa: CASKGKGASGQPQHF
CDR3nt: TGTGCCAGCAAGGGAAAAGGGGCCTCAGGCCAGCCCCAGCATTTT
d_gene: NA
abundance: NA
j_gene: TRBJ1-5
v_gene: TRBV2

CDR3aa: CAISEGSNTGELFF
CDR3nt: TGTGCCATCAGTGAAGGGTCGAACACCGGGGAGCTGTTTTTT
d_gene: NA
abundance: NA
j_gene: TRBJ2-2
v_gene: TRBV10-3

CDR3aa: CASSGTIGGNQPQHF
CDR3nt: TGTGCCAGCTCGGGCACTATCGGGGGCAATCAGCCCCAGCATTTT
d_gene: NA
abundance: NA
j_gene: TRBJ1-5
v_gene: TRBV18

CDR3aa: CASSYSETQYF
CDR3nt: TGTGCCAGCAGTTATTCAGAGACCCAGTACTTC
d_gene: NA
abundance: NA
j_gene: TRBJ2-5
v_gene: TRBV12-3/TRBV12-4

CDR3aa: CASSFLGGRRDEKLFF
CDR3nt: TGTGCCAGCAGCTTCCTAGGAGGGAGGAGGGATGAAAAACTGTTTTTT
d_gene: NA
abundance: NA
j_gene: TRBJ1-4
v_gene: TRBV7-2

CDR3aa: CAWSSQRGIEAQYF
CDR3nt: TGTGCCTGGAGCAGTCAACGAGGGATTGAGGCGCAGTATTTT
d_gene: NA
abundance: NA
j_gene: TRBJ2-3
v_gene: TRBV30

CDR3aa: CASHRGQMDYEQYF
CDR3nt: TGTGCCTCCCATAGGGGACAGATGGATTACGAGCAGTACTTC
d_gene: TRBD1
abundance: NA
j_gene: TRBJ2-7
v_gene: TRBV30

CDR3aa: CATRGTDTQYGYTF
CDR3nt: TGTGCCACCCGAGGGACAGATACACAGTATGGCTACACCTTC
d_gene: TRBD1
abundance: NA
j_gene: TRBJ1-2
v_gene: TRBV15

CDR3aa: CASSLRGGNEQFF
CDR3nt: TGTGCCAGCAGCTTGCGGGGGGGCAATGAGCAGTTCTTC
d_gene: TRBD2
abundance: NA
j_gene: TRBJ2-1
v_gene: TRBV5-4

CDR3aa: CASDEQFF
CDR3nt: TGTGCCAGCGATGAGCAGTTCTTC
d_gene: NA
abundance: NA
j_gene: TRBJ2-1
v_gene: TRBV18

CDR3aa: CASSQQNRGGPYNEQFF
CDR3nt: TGCGCCAGCAGCCAACAAAATCGGGGGGGGCCCTACAATGAGCAGTTCTTC
d_gene: TRBD2
abundance: NA
j_gene: TRBJ2-1
v_gene: TRBV4-1

CDR3aa: CASSISGRGMNTEAFF
CDR3nt: TGTGCCAGTAGTATTTCAGGGAGGGGAATGAACACTGAAGCTTTCTTT
d_gene: NA
abundance: NA
j_gene: TRBJ1-1
v_gene: TRBV19

CDR3aa: CASSGRNTFGYEQFF
CDR3nt: TGTGCCAGCAGCGGCCGCAATACATTTGGATATGAGCAGTTCTTC
d_gene: NA
abundance: NA
j_gene: TRBJ2-1
v_gene: TRBV7-8

CDR3aa: CATSRAGTGNNEQFF
CDR3nt: TGTGCCACCAGCAGAGCGGGAACAGGGAACAATGAGCAGTTCTTC
d_gene: NA
abundance: NA
j_gene: TRBJ2-1
v_gene: TRBV15

CDR3aa: CASSSPGTSGFPYEQYF
CDR3nt: TGTGCCAGCAGTTCTCCCGGGACTAGCGGGTTTCCTTACGAGCAGTACTTC
d_gene: TRBD2
abundance: NA
j_gene: TRBJ2-7
v_gene: TRBV28

CDR3aa: CASSNTYEQYF
CDR3nt: TGCGCCAGCAGCAACACCTACGAGCAGTACTTC
d_gene: NA
abundance: NA
j_gene: TRBJ2-7
v_gene: TRBV5-1

CDR3aa: CASTTDSNQPQHF
CDR3nt: TGTGCCAGCACAACGGATAGCAATCAGCCCCAGCATTTT
d_gene: NA
abundance: NA
j_gene: TRBJ1-5
v_gene: TRBV6-5

CDR3aa: CASSSTRQGLYSPLHF
CDR3nt: TGTGCCAGCAGCTCAACTCGACAGGGTTTATATTCACCCCTCCACTTT
d_gene: TRBD1
abundance: NA
j_gene: TRBJ1-6
v_gene: TRBV7-3

CDR3aa: CASSRRRVSEQYF
CDR3nt: TGTGCCAGCAGCCGCAGGAGGGTATCTGAGCAGTACTTC
d_gene: NA
abundance: NA
j_gene: TRBJ2-7
v_gene: TRBV14

CDR3aa: CASSLSALNTEAFF
CDR3nt: TGTGCCAGCAGCTTATCGGCGCTGAACACTGAAGCTTTCTTT
d_gene: NA
abundance: NA
j_gene: TRBJ1-1
v_gene: TRBV7-2

CDR3aa: CASSQLGPSGDPGGQETQYF
CDR3nt: TGTGCCAGCAGCCAACTAGGGCCTAGCGGGGACCCGGGTGGACAAGAGACCCAGTACTTC
d_gene: TRBD2
abundance: NA
j_gene: TRBJ2-5
v_gene: TRBV4-2

CDR3aa: CASSFRAPGELFF
CDR3nt: TGTGCCAGCAGCTTCAGGGCGCCCGGGGAGCTGTTTTTT
d_gene: NA
abundance: NA
j_gene: TRBJ2-2
v_gene: TRBV5-6

CDR3aa: CASRPGQYYGYTF
CDR3nt: TGTGCCAGCAGACCGGGCCAATACTATGGCTACACCTTC
d_gene: NA
abundance: NA
j_gene: TRBJ1-2
v_gene: TRBV6-5

CDR3aa: CASSPWEATEAFF
CDR3nt: TGTGCCAGCAGCCCTTGGGAGGCCACTGAAGCTTTCTTT
d_gene: NA
abundance: NA
j_gene: TRBJ1-1
v_gene: TRBV3-1/TRBV3-2

CDR3aa: CASRLGNTEAFF
CDR3nt: TGCGCCAGCAGGTTGGGGAACACTGAAGCTTTCTTT
d_gene: NA
abundance: NA
j_gene: TRBJ1-1
v_gene: TRBV5-1

CDR3aa: CASSLQGFNQPQHF
CDR3nt: TGTGCCAGCAGCCTACAGGGCTTCAATCAGCCCCAGCATTTT
d_gene: NA
abundance: few
j_gene: TRBJ1-5
v_gene: TRBV7-2

CDR3aa: CASSLNSLGTSYEQYF
CDR3nt: TGTGCCAGCAGTTTAAATAGCTTAGGGACCTCCTACGAGCAGTACTTC
d_gene: NA
abundance: NA
j_gene: TRBJ2-7
v_gene: TRBV28